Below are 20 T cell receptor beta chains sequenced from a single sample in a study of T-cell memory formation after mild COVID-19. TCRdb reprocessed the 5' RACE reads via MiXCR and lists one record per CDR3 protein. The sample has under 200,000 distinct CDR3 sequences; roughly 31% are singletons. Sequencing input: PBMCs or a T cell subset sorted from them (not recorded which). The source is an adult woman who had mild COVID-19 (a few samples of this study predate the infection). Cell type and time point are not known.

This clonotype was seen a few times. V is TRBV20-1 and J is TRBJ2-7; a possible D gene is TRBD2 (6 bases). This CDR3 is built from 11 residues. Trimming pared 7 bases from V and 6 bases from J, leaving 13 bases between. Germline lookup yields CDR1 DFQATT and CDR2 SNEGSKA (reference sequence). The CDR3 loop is CSGWGVREQYF. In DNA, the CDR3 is TGCAGTGGATGGGGGGTACGCGAGCAGTACTTC.

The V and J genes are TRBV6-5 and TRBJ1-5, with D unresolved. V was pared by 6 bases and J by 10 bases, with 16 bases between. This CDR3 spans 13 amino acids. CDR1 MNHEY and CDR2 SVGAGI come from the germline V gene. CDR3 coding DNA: TGTGCCAGCAGCCAAACATCGACAACACCCCAGCATTTT. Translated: CASSQTSTTPQHF.

For the CDR3, the DNA is TGTGCCAGCAGCTTAAGATCCAGGAACACTGAAGCTTTCTTT. Protein sequence: CASSLRSRNTEAFF. The chain links TRBV7-2 to TRBJ1-1, with no clear D. The CDR3 has 14 amino acids. V lost 2 bases, J lost 1 base, and 8 bases lay in between. In germline, CDR1 is SGHTA, CDR2 FQGNSA.

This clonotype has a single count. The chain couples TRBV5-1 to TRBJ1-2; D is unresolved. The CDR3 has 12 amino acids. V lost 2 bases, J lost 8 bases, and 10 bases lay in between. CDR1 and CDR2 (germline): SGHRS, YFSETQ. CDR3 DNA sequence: TGCGCCAGCAGCTTCGGGAGCGGCGGCTACACCTTC. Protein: CASSFGSGGYTF. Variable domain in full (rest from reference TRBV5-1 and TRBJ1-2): KAGVTQTPRYLIKTRGQQVTLSCSPISGHRSVSWYQQTPGQGLQFLFEYFSETQRNKGNFPGRFSGRQFSNSRSEMNVSTLELGDSALYLCASSFGSGGYTFGSGTRLTVV.

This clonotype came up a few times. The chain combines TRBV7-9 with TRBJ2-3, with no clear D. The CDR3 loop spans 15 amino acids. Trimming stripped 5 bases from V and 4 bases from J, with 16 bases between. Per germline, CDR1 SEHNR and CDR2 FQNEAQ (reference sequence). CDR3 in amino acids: CASSKEPFGADTQYF. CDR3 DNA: TGTGCCAGCAGCAAGGAGCCTTTCGGTGCAGATACGCAGTATTTT. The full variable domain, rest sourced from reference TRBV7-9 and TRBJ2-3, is DTGVSQNPRHKITKRGQNVTFRCDPISEHNRLYWYRQTLGQGPEFLTYFQNEAQLEKSRLLSDRFSAERPKGSFSTLEIQRTEQGDSAMYLCASSKEPFGADTQYFGPGTRLTVL.

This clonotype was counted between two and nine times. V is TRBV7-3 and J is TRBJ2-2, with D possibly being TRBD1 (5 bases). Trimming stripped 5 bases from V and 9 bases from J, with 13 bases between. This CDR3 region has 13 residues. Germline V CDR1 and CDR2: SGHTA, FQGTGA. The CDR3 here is CASSPQGVRELFF. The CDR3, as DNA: TGTGCCAGCAGCCCCCAAGGGGTCAGGGAGCTGTTTTTT.

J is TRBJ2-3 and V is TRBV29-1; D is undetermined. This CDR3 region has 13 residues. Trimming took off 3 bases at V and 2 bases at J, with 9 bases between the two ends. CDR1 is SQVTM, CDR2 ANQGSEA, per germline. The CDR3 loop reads CSVDSGNTDTQYF. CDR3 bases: TGCAGCGTTGATAGTGGGAACACAGATACGCAGTATTTT.

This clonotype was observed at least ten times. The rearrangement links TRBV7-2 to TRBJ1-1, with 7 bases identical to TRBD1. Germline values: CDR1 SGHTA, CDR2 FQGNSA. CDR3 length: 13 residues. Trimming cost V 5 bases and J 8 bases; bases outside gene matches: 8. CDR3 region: CASSPDRVQEAFF. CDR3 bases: TGTGCCAGCAGCCCCGACAGGGTGCAGGAAGCTTTCTTT.

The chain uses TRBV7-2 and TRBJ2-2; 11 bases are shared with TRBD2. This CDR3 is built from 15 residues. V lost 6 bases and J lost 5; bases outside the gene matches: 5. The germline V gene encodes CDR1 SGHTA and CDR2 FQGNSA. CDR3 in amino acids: CASRRRLAGTGELFF. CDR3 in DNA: TGTGCCAGCAGACGCAGACTAGCGGGGACCGGGGAGCTGTTTTTT.

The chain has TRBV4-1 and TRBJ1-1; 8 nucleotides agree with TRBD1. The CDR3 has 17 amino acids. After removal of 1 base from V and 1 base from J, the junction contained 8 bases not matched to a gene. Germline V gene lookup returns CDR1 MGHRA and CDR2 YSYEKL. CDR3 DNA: TGCGCCAGCAGCCAAGCAGGGGGCAATCGCAAGAACACTGAAGCTTTCTTT. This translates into CASSQAGGNRKNTEAFF.

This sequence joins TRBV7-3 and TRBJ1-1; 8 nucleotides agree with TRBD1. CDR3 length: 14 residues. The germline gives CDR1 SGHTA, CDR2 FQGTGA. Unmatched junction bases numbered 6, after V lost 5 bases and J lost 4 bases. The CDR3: CASSPRTGSTEAFF. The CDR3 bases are TGTGCCAGCAGCCCACGGACAGGGTCCACTGAAGCTTTCTTT.

The CDR3 DNA is TGCAGTGCCAGGGGACTTCGCGAGCAGTACTTC. Its translation: CSARGLREQYF. The J gene is TRBJ2-7, the V gene TRBV20-1; either TRBD1 or TRBD2 may fit D (6 bases each). The germline CDR1 and CDR2 sequences are DFQATT and SNEGSKA (reference sequence). The CDR3 is 11 amino acids. Trimming stripped 6 bases from V and 6 bases from J, with 12 bases between.

The CDR3 DNA follows: TGTGCCAGCAGTGAATGGGCAGGGGGCGGAAACACTGAAGCTTTCTTT. This codes for CASSEWAGGGNTEAFF. This chain links TRBV6-1 with TRBJ1-1, with TRBD1 matching 8 bases. V lost 2 bases, J lost 2 bases, and 7 bases stayed unmatched. CDR3 length: 16 amino acids. CDR1 is MNHNS, CDR2 SASEGT, per germline.

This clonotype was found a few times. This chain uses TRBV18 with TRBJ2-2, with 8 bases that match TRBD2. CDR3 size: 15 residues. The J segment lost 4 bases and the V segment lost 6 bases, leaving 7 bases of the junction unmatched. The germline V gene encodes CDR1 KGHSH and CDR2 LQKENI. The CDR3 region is CASSRTSGGTGELFF. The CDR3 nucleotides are TGTGCCAGCTCTCGCACTAGCGGTGGCACCGGGGAGCTGTTTTTT. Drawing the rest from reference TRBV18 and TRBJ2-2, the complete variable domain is NAGVMQNPRHLVRRRGQEARLRCSPMKGHSHVYWYRQLPEEGLKFMVYLQKENIIDESGMPKERFSAEFPKEGPSILRIQQVVRGDSAAYFCASSRTSGGTGELFFGEGSRLTVL.

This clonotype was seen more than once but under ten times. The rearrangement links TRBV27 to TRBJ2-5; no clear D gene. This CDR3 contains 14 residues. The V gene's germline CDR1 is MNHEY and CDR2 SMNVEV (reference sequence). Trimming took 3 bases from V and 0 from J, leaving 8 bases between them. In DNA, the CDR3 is TGTGCCAGCAGTTTGATAGGGAACCAAGAGACCCAGTACTTC. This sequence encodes CASSLIGNQETQYF.

The CDR3 DNA follows: TGTGCCAGCAGTCTAGGGGCTAGCGGGGGGAGTTACGAGCAGTACTTC. Translation: CASSLGASGGSYEQYF. V usage is TRBV7-2 and J usage is TRBJ2-7; 11 bases line up with TRBD2. The junction had 11 bases not matched to a gene; V was cut back by 6 bases and J by 4 bases. CDR3 length: 16 amino acids. The germline V gene encodes CDR1 SGHTA and CDR2 FQGNSA.

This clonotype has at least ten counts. The CDR3 DNA reads TGTGCCAGCAGCCACGATGCCACAGCAGCCTCTGGAAACACCATATATTTT. Encoded protein: CASSHDATAASGNTIYF. The chain has TRBV3-1 and TRBJ1-3; D not certain. Trimming shortened V by 3 bases and J by 0 bases, and 15 bases separated the two germline ends. The CDR3 consists of 17 residues. Per the germline V gene, CDR1 is LGHDT and CDR2 is YNNKEL (reference sequence).

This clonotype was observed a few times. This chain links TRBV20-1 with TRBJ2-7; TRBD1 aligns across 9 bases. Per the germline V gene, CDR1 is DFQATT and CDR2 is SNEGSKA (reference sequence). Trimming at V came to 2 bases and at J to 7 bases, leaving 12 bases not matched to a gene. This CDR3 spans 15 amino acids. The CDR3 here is CSARSGRQGVGEQYF. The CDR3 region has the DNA TGCAGTGCTAGATCGGGGAGACAGGGGGTGGGTGAGCAGTACTTC.

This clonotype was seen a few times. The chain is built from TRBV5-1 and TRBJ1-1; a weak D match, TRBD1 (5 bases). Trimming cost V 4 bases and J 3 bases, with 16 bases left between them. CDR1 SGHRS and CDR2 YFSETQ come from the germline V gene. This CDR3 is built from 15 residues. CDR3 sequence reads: CASSQSVGLDTEAFF. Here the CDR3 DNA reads TGCGCCAGCAGCCAGTCCGTGGGGCTGGACACTGAAGCTTTCTTT.

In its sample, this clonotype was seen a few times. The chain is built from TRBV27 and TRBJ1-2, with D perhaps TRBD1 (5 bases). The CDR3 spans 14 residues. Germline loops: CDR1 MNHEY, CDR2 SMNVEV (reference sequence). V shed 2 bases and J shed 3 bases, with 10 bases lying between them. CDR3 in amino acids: CASSLAGGYYGYTF. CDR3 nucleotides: TGTGCCAGCAGTTTAGCGGGGGGTTACTATGGCTACACCTTC.